The table lists the clone carrying this T cell receptor beta chain with a few counts. This specimen belongs to a study of cytomegalovirus exposure and HLA in healthy donors. The ends were cut back, 1 base at V and 10 bases at J, with 12 bases in the middle. This CDR3 is 14 amino acids long. Germline V gene data show CDR1 as SGDLS and CDR2 as YYNGEE. Researchers ran the PCR with 60 Vbeta and 13 Jbeta primers. Profiled with immunoSEQ multiplex PCR; TCRdb holds only in-frame clones, not every one. The repertoire holds around 300,000 clones, with roughly four fifths as singletons. This rearrangement joins TRBV9 to TRBJ1-6; D remains ambiguous. This sequence was found in a woman aged 40-49 years in good health and CMV-seropositive. Sequenced sample: PBMCs. The CDR3 DNA reads TGTGCCAGCAGCGTATCGGGGTTGGGATCACCCCTCCACTTT. Protein sequence: CASSVSGLGSPLHF.